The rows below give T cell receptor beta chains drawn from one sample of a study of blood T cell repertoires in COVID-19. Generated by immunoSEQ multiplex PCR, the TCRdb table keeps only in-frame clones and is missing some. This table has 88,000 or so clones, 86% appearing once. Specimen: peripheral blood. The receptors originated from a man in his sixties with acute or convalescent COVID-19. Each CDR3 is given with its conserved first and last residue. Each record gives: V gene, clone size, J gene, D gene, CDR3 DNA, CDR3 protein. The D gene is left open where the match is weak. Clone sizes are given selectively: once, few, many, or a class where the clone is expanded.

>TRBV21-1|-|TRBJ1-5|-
TGTGCCAGCAGCAGCCTGGGGGGGTATCCAAGCAATCAGCCCCAGCATTTT
CASSSLGGYPSNQPQHF
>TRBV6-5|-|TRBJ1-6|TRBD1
TGTGCCAGCAGTTATCTCGGGACAGGGAATAATTCACCCCTCCACTTT
CASSYLGTGNNSPLHF
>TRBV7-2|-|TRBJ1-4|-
TGTGCCAGCAGTCAGGGGCAGGTCGTGGAAAAACTGTTTTTT
CASSQGQVVEKLFF
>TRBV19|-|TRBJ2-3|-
TGTGCCACCTCCACTGGAGCCACAGATACGCAGTATTTT
CATSTGATDTQYF
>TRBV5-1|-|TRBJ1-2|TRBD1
TGCGCCAGCAGCTTGGGGGACAGGGTAATCTATGGCTACACCTTC
CASSLGDRVIYGYTF
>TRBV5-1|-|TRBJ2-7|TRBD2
TGCGCCAGCAGCTTAACAGCGGGGCCCTACGAGCAGTACTTC
CASSLTAGPYEQYF
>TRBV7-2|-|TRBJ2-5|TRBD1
TGTGCCAGCAGCTTAAGAGGTGGTCAGGGGGCGACCCCCGAGACCCAGTACTTC
CASSLRGGQGATPETQYF
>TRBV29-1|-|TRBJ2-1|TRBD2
TGCAGCGTTGCCCTAGCGGGAGCTAATTCCTACAATGAGCAGTTCTTC
CSVALAGANSYNEQFF
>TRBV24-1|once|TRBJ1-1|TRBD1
TGTGCCACCAGTGACCATAAACAGGGGGCCGGCACTGAAGCTTTCTTT
CATSDHKQGAGTEAFF
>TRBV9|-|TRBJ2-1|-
TGTGCCAGCAACCCGGGACAAACATACAATGAGCAGTTCTTC
CASNPGQTYNEQFF
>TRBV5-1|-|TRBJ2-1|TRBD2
TGCGCCAGCCATAGCGGGAGGGACAATGAGCAGTTCTTC
CASHSGRDNEQFF
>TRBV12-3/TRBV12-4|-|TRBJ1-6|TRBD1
TGTGCCAGCAGTCGGACAGGAAATTCACCCCTCCACTTT
CASSRTGNSPLHF
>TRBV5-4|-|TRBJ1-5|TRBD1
TGTGCCAGCAGCAACTGGGGCACAGGGGGCCACAATCAGCCCCAGCATTTT
CASSNWGTGGHNQPQHF